This T cell receptor (beta chain) stems from a study of monozygotic twins with inflammatory bowel disease. Study-level points and caveats: Healthy co-twins had higher TCRbeta inverse Simpson diversity than their IBD twins. No single strong signal or clonotype associated with IBD was supported.

About this clonotype: What it binds is not known.

Germline CDR1 is SGHRS and CDR2 is YFSETQ. The CDR3 runs 16 residues. A total RNA quantity of around 3.5 ug went into each TCR library. TCRdb re-called the 5' RACE reads and shows each CDR3 protein once, DNA omitted. The sample table includes some 440,000 distinct CDR3 sequences. J is TRBJ2-1 and V is TRBV5-1; the D call from TCRdb, TRBD1, cannot be confirmed without DNA. Sequenced: blood. The origin of this receptor is a human donor with ulcerative colitis or Crohn's disease, or a healthy co-twin of an affected twin (not recorded which). The CDR3 spells CASSSRTGLGNIEQFF.